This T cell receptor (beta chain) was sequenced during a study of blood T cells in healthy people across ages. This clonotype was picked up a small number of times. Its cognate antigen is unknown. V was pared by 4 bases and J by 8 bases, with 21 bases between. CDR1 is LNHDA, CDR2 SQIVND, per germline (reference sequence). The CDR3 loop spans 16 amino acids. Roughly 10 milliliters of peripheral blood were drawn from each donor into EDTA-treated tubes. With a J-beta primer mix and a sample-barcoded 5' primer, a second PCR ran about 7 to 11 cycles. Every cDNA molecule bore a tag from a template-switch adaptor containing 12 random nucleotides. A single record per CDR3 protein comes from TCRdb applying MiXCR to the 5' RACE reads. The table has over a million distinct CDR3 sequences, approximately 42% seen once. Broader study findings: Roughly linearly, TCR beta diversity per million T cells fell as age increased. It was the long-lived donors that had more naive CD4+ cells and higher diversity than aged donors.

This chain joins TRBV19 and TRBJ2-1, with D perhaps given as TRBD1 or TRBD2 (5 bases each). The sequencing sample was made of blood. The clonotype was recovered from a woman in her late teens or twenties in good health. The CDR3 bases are TGTGCCAGTAGTACTCAGCAGGCCAGGGTCGGGGATGAGCAGTTCTTC. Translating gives CASSTQQARVGDEQFF.